This entry features one TCR beta chain sequence. CDR3 length: 15 amino acids. Trimming pared 0 bases from V and 3 bases from J, leaving 12 bases between. Looked up from germline, CDR1 is SGHTA and CDR2 is FQGNSA. This record comes from a study of CD4 T cells in relation to SARS-CoV-2 and coronaviruses. Study-level background: Convalescent donors were aged about 20 to 80, with median about 40 years. Crossreactive spike epitopes shared across donors were mapped to their HLA restriction.

TCRdb keeps only in-frame clones here, not all; method: immunoSEQ multiplex PCR. The sample yields about 60,000 clones, just over 90% seen once. Sequences were obtained from naive CD4+ T cells from PBMCs. Noted subset: naive CD4+ T cells isolated by negative enrichment. This clonotype originated in an adult with COVID-19. The chain joins TRBV7-2 to TRBJ2-7; the D gene is possibly TRBD2 (7 bases). Here the CDR3 reads CASSLAGAGVYEQYF. CDR3 in DNA: TGTGCCAGCAGCTTAGCGGGGGCGGGAGTCTACGAGCAGTACTTC.